The T cell receptor beta chain described here comes from a study of CD8 T cells in Susac syndrome. Random hexamers served to reverse transcribe roughly 0.45 to 1 ug RNA. MiXCR, run by TCRdb on the immunoSEQ multiplex PCR reads, gives a single entry per CDR3 protein. Of around 230,000 distinct CDR3 sequences listed, 95% to 97% are singletons. CDR3 length: 17 residues. Germline trimming cut 5 bases from V and 4 bases from J; bases unmatched to any gene: 11. The germline CDR1 and CDR2 sequences are SGHAT and FQNNGV. This receptor was taken from a human donor with Susac syndrome. This chain joins TRBV11-2 and TRBJ2-6; 7 bases fit TRBD2. Material: CD4+ T cells from PBMCs. The CDR3 spells CASSPGKAGSGANVLTF. Written as DNA, the CDR3 is TGTGCCAGCAGCCCAGGGAAAGCGGGGTCCGGGGCCAACGTCCTGACTTTC.